This TCR beta chain was observed in a study of T cell responses to AZD1222 COVID-19 vaccine (dated by TCRdb to about 2021). For context, the study as a whole: Because spike-specific TCR depth and breadth did not differ between the two schedules, AZD1222 recipients who got a second dose at roughly 4 weeks were pooled with those who got a second dose at roughly 12 weeks. Trial participants were enrolled by age into subgroups of 18-55, 56-69 and 70-plus years, and roughly 150, 30 and 60 TCR-sequenced participants, respectively, were included in these subgroups. A total of 233 trial participants underwent TCR sequencing, of whom 200 to 220 had received two doses of AZD1222 and some 25 had received two doses of the MenACWY control vaccine.

As to this clone: It has no known antigen specificity. No clone much larger than this one lies a single base away; base qualities are absent.

Sample time point, as interpreted from the label and publication: baseline before first vaccination. Samples from vaccinated people were obtained from the UK trials COV001 and COV002, which included a single-blind randomized controlled phase 2/3 trial of AZD1222 (ChAdOx1 nCoV-19) in healthy adults. For TCRbeta chain sequencing, PBMC samples were collected from trial participants at day 0 and at day 28 after the second dose. Overall results and qualifications from the work: Vaccine-associated CD4 TCRs spanned the whole spike protein, with dominant responses in regions 160-218 and 743-854. A significant rise in spike-specific TCR breadth and depth was observed after two AZD1222 doses relative to day 0 and relative to MenACWY recipients. Most participants were white British and females outnumbered males, and the authors suggested that clonal diversity may have been underestimated. Reportedly, almost half of the unique spike-specific TCRs recognized epitopes lying outside the regions that are mutated in the B.1.351 and B.1.1.7 variants. Conclusions about previously exposed vaccinees were limited because only a handful of AZD1222 recipients were SARS-CoV-2 seropositive at baseline. In the small 56-69-year group, the increase in depth fell short of significance, most likely because of low power. No day 14 peak-response samples were available, so repertoires were characterized only after the peak T cell response.

The CDR3 regions of human TCRbeta chains were analyzed by immunosequencing. In the authors' own workflow: Repertoire TCRs were matched against a reference library of SARS-CoV-2-specific TCRs generated with the MIRA antigen-specificity platform. Breadth was defined as the fraction of unique TCRs that were SARS-CoV-2-associated, and depth was defined as the fraction of total T cells that were SARS-CoV-2-associated. Using the MIRA data, each spike-specific TCR was mapped to the spike region that the TCR reacts to and placed in a CD4 or CD8 class. Log10-transformed breadth and depth values were compared by one-way ANOVA with Sidak's multiple comparisons tests. TCRdb obtained this table from immuneACCESS and retained in-frame rearrangements with V and J assigned. These tables miss some clones; where compared with another copy, unresolved V genes account for less than half of the shortfall, and the remainder is unexplained. The V and J calls and clone size come from that table; D and trimming were worked out from the DNA. The sample table records under 150,000 clones; 88% of these occur just once. Around 3.5% of the sample goes to the ten largest clones.

Per the germline V gene, SGHDT is the CDR1 and YYEEEE is the CDR2. Clipping removes 3 bases from V and 8 bases from J, with 9 as the unmatched junction base count. Taken from cysteine to phenylalanine, the CDR3 has 14 residues. Just the 42-base CDR3 DNA is kept, in frame starting at base 1. The sequence links TRBV5-6 to TRBJ1-2, with 8 central nucleotides matching TRBD1. This clonotype was sampled from an adult in good health. Sequenced material: peripheral blood, taken on day 0 of AZD1222 vaccination. The nucleotide sequence is TGTGCCAGCAGCTCTTTGGGGACAGGCTTCGGCTACACCTTC. Translation gives CASSSLGTGFGYTF.